Below are 27 T cell receptor beta chains sequenced from a single sample in a study of blood T cell repertoires in COVID-19. Sequencing was performed with immunoSEQ multiplex PCR; in TCRdb, only in-frame clones are kept and a portion is missing. This sample has roughly 110,000 clones; approximately 90% occur once, and the top ten carry approximately 6.8%. Sequencing was done on a sample of peripheral blood. The receptors were sampled from a middle-aged man with active or convalescent COVID-19.

The chain couples TRBV5-1 to TRBJ1-2; 9 bases map to TRBD1. Germline values: CDR1 SGHRS, CDR2 YFSETQ. The CDR3 has 14 amino acids. The V segment lost 0 bases and the J segment 3 bases; nucleotides outside the gene matches: 0. CDR3 nucleotides: TGCGCCAGCAGCTTGGGGGACAGGGACTATGGCTACACCTTC. Its protein product is CASSLGDRDYGYTF.

This CDR3 is CASSFRWTGDLETQYF. In DNA form, the CDR3 reads TGTGCCAGCAGCTTCAGGTGGACAGGTGATCTGGAGACCCAGTACTTC. The V and J genes are TRBV7-8 and TRBJ2-5; 7 bases agree with TRBD1. V lost 3 bases, J lost 5 bases, and 12 bases stayed unmatched. The CDR3 length is 16 residues. Looked up from germline, CDR1 is SGHVS and CDR2 is FQNEAQ. Full variable domain (remainder filled in from reference TRBV7-8 and TRBJ2-5): GAGVSQSPRYKVAKRGQDVALRCDPISGHVSLFWYQQALGQGPEFLTYFQNEAQLDKSGLPSDRFFAERPEGSVSTLKIQRTQQEDSAVYLCASSFRWTGDLETQYFGPGTRLLVL.

The chain couples TRBV6-2 or TRBV6-3 to TRBJ2-5; 7 nucleotides align to TRBD2. The V gene's germline CDR1 is MNHEY and CDR2 SVGEGT. With 1 base clipped from V and 3 bases from J, the junction kept 5 bases outside the gene matches. This CDR3 region has 15 residues. The CDR3 spells CASSYLLTSEETQYF. CDR3 bases: TGTGCCAGCAGTTACTTACTAACTAGCGAAGAGACCCAGTACTTC.

The V call is TRBV19, the J call TRBJ2-7; D may be TRBD2 (6 bases). This CDR3 has 15 residues. V shed 1 base and J shed 0 bases, with 10 bases lying between them. CDR1 LNHDA and CDR2 SQIVND come from the germline V gene (reference sequence). The chain's CDR3 is CASSIVGLSSYEQYF. CDR3 in DNA: TGTGCCAGTAGTATAGTCGGACTAAGCTCCTACGAGCAGTACTTC.

V and J are TRBV27 and TRBJ2-3; D perhaps matches TRBD2 (6 bases). Deletions cut 7 bases from V and 2 bases from J, with 13 bases between. Germline CDR1 MNHEY, CDR2 SMNVEV (reference sequence). The CDR3 is 14 residues long. CDR3: CASTSEGPTDTQYF. CDR3 DNA sequence: TGTGCCAGCACTTCGGAGGGCCCCACAGATACGCAGTATTTT.

The chain combines TRBV11-2 with TRBJ2-3; D is perhaps TRBD1 (6 bases). This CDR3 region has 14 residues. Germline-derived CDR1 and CDR2 are SGHAT and FQNNGV. The germline V and J ends were trimmed by 5 bases and 3 bases, with 12 bases remaining between them. The CDR3 DNA follows: TGTGCCAGCAGCGTACAGGGTTATACAGATACGCAGTATTTT. Translation gives CASSVQGYTDTQYF. Drawing the rest from reference TRBV11-2 and TRBJ2-3, the complete variable domain is EAGVAQSPRYKIIEKRQSVAFWCNPISGHATLYWYQQILGQGPKLLIQFQNNGVVDDSQLPKDRFSAERLKGVDSTLKIQPAKLEDSAVYLCASSVQGYTDTQYFGPGTRLTVL.

The CDR3 region has the DNA TGTGCCAGCAGCCCCGGGACACCCTCCTACGAGCAGTACTTC. The encoded protein is CASSPGTPSYEQYF. The chain joins TRBV28 to TRBJ2-7, with D possibly matching TRBD1 (6 bases). The V and J ends lost 6 bases and 0 bases respectively, with 12 bases between them. Germline lookup yields CDR1 MDHEN and CDR2 SYDVKM. The CDR3 contains 14 residues.

The count of this clone is one. CDR3 sequence: CAWSPNRQWGGSYNSPLHF. As DNA, the CDR3 is TGTGCCTGGAGTCCTAACCGACAGTGGGGAGGGTCCTATAATTCACCCCTCCACTTT. The chain has TRBV30 and TRBJ1-6; a weak D match, TRBD1 (5 bases). V was cut by 2 bases and J by 1 base, with 21 bases left in between. The CDR3 extends over 19 amino acids. Germline CDR1 is GTSNPN and CDR2 is SVGIG (reference sequence).

The genes are TRBV7-2 and TRBJ1-2, with D maybe TRBD1 (5 bases). Germline assignment: CDR1 SGHTA and CDR2 FQGNSA. This CDR3 spans 15 amino acids. The germline V and J ends were trimmed by 3 bases and 2 bases, with 13 bases remaining between them. The CDR3 reads CASSLSGGSNYGYTF. As DNA, the CDR3 is TGTGCCAGCAGCTTGAGCGGGGGTTCGAACTATGGCTACACCTTC.

The gene calls are TRBV3-1 (or the pseudogene TRBV3-2) and TRBJ2-5; 9 bases fit TRBD2. This CDR3 is built from 15 residues. V lost 4 bases, J lost 8 bases, and 11 bases stayed unmatched. Germline V gene sequence: CDR1 LGHDT, CDR2 YNNKEL (reference sequence). CDR3 region: CASSPVRLAVGTQYF. The CDR3 DNA is TGTGCCAGCAGCCCTGTTCGACTAGCGGTCGGAACCCAGTACTTC.

The J gene is TRBJ1-5, the V gene TRBV18, with 7 positions matching TRBD1. After removal of 5 bases from V and 4 bases from J, the junction contained 5 bases not matched to a gene. The CDR3 runs to 14 residues. Per germline, CDR1 KGHSH and CDR2 LQKENI. The CDR3 nucleotides read TGTGCCAGCTCATTGAGACAGGGTAATCAGCCCCAGCATTTT. Protein product: CASSLRQGNQPQHF.

This chain uses TRBV2 with TRBJ1-5, with 7 bases that match TRBD1. Germline CDR1 and CDR2: SNHLY and FYNNEI. The CDR3 loop spans 14 amino acids. V shed 6 bases and J 0 bases; nucleotides not matched to a gene: 2. CDR3 residues: CASRGQYSNQPQHF. The CDR3 DNA is TGTGCCAGCAGGGGACAGTATAGCAATCAGCCCCAGCATTTT.

This clone occurred once. The genes are TRBV19 and TRBJ1-1; tentatively, D is TRBD1 (6 bases). Germline lookup yields CDR1 LNHDA and CDR2 SQIVND (reference sequence). V gave up 7 bases and J gave up 1 base, with 13 bases separating them. CDR3 length equals 14 residues. CDR3 bases: TGTGCCAGTACCGCACTGACAGGGAACACTGAAGCTTTCTTT. Protein sequence: CASTALTGNTEAFF.

This chain joins TRBV29-1 and TRBJ1-1; TRBD1 might be the D (6 bases). This CDR3 is 14 amino acids long. Trimming stripped 4 bases from V and 5 bases from J, with 17 bases between. The germline CDR1 and CDR2 sequences are SQVTM and ANQGSEA. The CDR3 spells CSVVRTAGETEAFF. In nucleotides, the CDR3 is TGCAGCGTTGTAAGGACAGCTGGGGAGACTGAAGCTTTCTTT.

The chain combines TRBV28 with TRBJ1-2; 7 bases fit TRBD1. This CDR3 comprises 14 residues. Germline V lookup: CDR1 MDHEN, CDR2 SYDVKM. J gave up 4 bases and V 8 bases, and 10 bases lay outside the gene matches. As DNA, the CDR3 is TGTGCCAGCCGGACACGGGACAGCCCCTATGGCTACACCTTC. The encoded protein is CASRTRDSPYGYTF.

The chain employs TRBV30 and TRBJ1-1; D gene ambiguous. Trimming stripped 2 bases from V and 1 base from J, with 17 bases between. The CDR3 totals 16 residues. Germline CDR1 and CDR2: GTSNPN and SVGIG (reference sequence). CDR3 DNA sequence: TGTGCCTGGAGTCCGCCGGAATGGAGGGCGAACACTGAAGCTTTCTTT. Protein product: CAWSPPEWRANTEAFF.

V and J are TRBV30 and TRBJ1-2, with TRBD1 matching 7 bases. Per the germline V gene, CDR1 is GTSNPN and CDR2 is SVGIG (reference sequence). Trimming removed 0 bases from V and 4 bases from J; junction bases left unmatched: 8. This CDR3 is built from 15 residues. CDR3 sequence: CAWSVRDSFAYGYTF. The CDR3 region has the DNA TGTGCCTGGAGTGTACGGGACAGCTTCGCCTATGGCTACACCTTC.

Details on this clone: Other DNA sequences in the same sample also yield this CDR3. The chain joins TRBV7-8 to TRBJ2-5, with no clear D. V lost 5 bases and J lost 1, with 11 bases in between. This CDR3 comprises 14 residues. Germline V gene data show CDR1 as SGHVS and CDR2 as FQNEAQ. The CDR3 DNA sequence: TGTGCCAGCAGCCCTCGTCGGAGCCAAGAGACCCAGTACTTC. It specifies CASSPRRSQETQYF. The complete variable domain, with remaining parts taken from reference TRBV7-8 and TRBJ2-5, reads GAGVSQSPRYKVAKRGQDVALRCDPISGHVSLFWYQQALGQGPEFLTYFQNEAQLDKSGLPSDRFFAERPEGSVSTLKIQRTQQEDSAVYLCASSPRRSQETQYFGPGTRLLVL.

The chain is built from TRBV2 and TRBJ1-4; D gene unclear. Trimming pared 6 bases from V and 3 bases from J, leaving 11 bases between. The CDR3 is 14 amino acids. The germline gives CDR1 SNHLY, CDR2 FYNNEI. The CDR3 is CASRLLGANEKLFF. CDR3 DNA sequence: TGTGCCAGCAGGCTACTGGGCGCTAATGAAAAACTGTTTTTT.

This clone turned up a few times. The genes are TRBV6-5 and TRBJ1-1; 7 bases agree with TRBD1. The trim removed 4 bases at V and 5 bases at J, leaving 4 bases unmatched. The CDR3 extends over 13 amino acids. From germline, CDR1 is MNHEY and CDR2 SVGAGI. The CDR3 coding sequence is TGTGCCAGCAGTTTAAGGGGACAGACTGAAGCTTTCTTT. Amino acids: CASSLRGQTEAFF.

V usage is TRBV6-4 and J usage is TRBJ2-3; 10 bases agree with TRBD2. The CDR3 runs 15 residues. In germline, CDR1 is MRHNA, CDR2 SNTAGT. The ends lost 3 bases at V and 6 bases at J; junction bases unmatched: 6. The CDR3 sequence: CASSEEAGGGDTQYF. CDR3 sequence (DNA): TGTGCCAGCAGTGAAGAAGCGGGAGGGGGGGATACGCAGTATTTT.

The V and J genes are TRBV28 and TRBJ1-1; D call uncertain. V shed 6 bases and J shed 8 bases, with 13 bases lying between them. The germline CDR1 and CDR2 sequences are MDHEN and SYDVKM. The CDR3 is 12 residues long. The CDR3 reads CASSTGEEEAFF. CDR3 DNA sequence: TGTGCCAGCAGCACCGGGGAAGAAGAAGCTTTCTTT.

The V and J genes are TRBV6-2 or TRBV6-3 and TRBJ2-2, with D unclear. The CDR3 length is 14 residues. V lost 4 bases and J 6 bases, leaving 12 bases between the germline ends. Germline V gives CDR1 MNHEY, CDR2 SVGEGT. The CDR3 DNA reads as TGTGCCAGCAGTTCTAGTCTCAGAGCCGGGGAGCTGTTTTTT. Translating it yields CASSSSLRAGELFF.

V usage is TRBV20-1 and J usage is TRBJ1-5; D ambiguous. Germline CDR1 DFQATT, CDR2 SNEGSKA (reference sequence). The V gene lost 3 bases and the J gene lost 4 bases, with 7 bases spanning the gap. This CDR3 has 12 amino acids. CDR3 nucleotide sequence: TGCAGTGCTAGTTCTTATAATCAGCCCCAGCATTTT. The encoded protein is CSASSYNQPQHF.

The CDR3 bases are TGTGCCTGGAGGCCAAAGGGGCGGTATCAGCCCCAGCATTTT. Protein product: CAWRPKGRYQPQHF. This chain uses TRBV30 with TRBJ1-5, with D maybe TRBD1 (5 bases). Trimming cost V 3 bases and J 5 bases, with 14 bases left between them. The CDR3 contains 14 residues. Germline values: CDR1 GTSNPN, CDR2 SVGIG (reference sequence).

The V gene is TRBV6-2 or TRBV6-3, the J gene TRBJ2-4; TRBD2 agrees at 8 bases. This CDR3 comprises 15 residues. Germline V CDR1 and CDR2: MNHEY, SVGEGT. V was clipped by 5 bases and J by 10 bases; unmatched bases: 13. CDR3 protein: CASSPPTGGFRIQYF. CDR3 sequence (DNA): TGTGCCAGCAGTCCACCGACGGGGGGGTTTAGGATTCAGTACTTC.

The chain is built from TRBV9 and TRBJ1-1; TRBD1 matches 7 bases. Per the germline V gene, CDR1 is SGDLS and CDR2 is YYNGEE. The CDR3 is made up of 15 amino acids. The ends lost 3 bases at V and 4 bases at J; junction bases unmatched: 9. The CDR3 sequence: CASSALPNRGTEAFF. CDR3 in DNA: TGTGCCAGCAGCGCCTTACCCAACAGGGGCACTGAAGCTTTCTTT. Drawing the rest from reference TRBV9 and TRBJ1-1, the complete variable domain is DSGVTQTPKHLITATGQRVTLRCSPRSGDLSVYWYQQSLDQGLQFLIQYYNGEERAKGNILERFSAQQFPDLHSELNLSSLELGDSALYFCASSALPNRGTEAFFGQGTRLTVV.